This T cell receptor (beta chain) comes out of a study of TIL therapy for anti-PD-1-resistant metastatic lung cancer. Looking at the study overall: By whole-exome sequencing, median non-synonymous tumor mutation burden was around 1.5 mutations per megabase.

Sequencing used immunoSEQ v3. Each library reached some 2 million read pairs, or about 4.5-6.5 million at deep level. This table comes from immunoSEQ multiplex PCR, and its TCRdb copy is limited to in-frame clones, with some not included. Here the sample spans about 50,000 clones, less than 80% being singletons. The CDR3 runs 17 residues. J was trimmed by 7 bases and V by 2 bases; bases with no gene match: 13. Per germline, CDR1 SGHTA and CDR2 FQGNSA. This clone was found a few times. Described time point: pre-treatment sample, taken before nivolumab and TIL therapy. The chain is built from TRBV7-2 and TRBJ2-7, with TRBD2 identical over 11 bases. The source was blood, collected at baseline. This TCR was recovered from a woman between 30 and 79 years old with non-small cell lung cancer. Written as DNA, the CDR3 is TGTGCCAGCAGCTTATTGGGCACTAGCGGGAGAACGGGAGAGCAGTACTTC. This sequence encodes CASSLLGTSGRTGEQYF.